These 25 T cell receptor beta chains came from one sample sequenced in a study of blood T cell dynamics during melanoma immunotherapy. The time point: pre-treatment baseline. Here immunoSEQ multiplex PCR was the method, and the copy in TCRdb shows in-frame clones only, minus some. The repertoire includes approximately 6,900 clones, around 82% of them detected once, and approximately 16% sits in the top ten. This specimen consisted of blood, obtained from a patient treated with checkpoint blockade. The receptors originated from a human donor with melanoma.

Written as DNA, the CDR3 is TGTGCCTGGAGGCGGACAGGGTGGAGCTCCTACGAGCAGTACTTC. This sequence encodes CAWRRTGWSSYEQYF. V gene TRBV30 combines with J gene TRBJ2-7, with 8 bases matching TRBD1. CDR1 GTSNPN and CDR2 SVGIG come from the germline V gene (reference sequence). There are 15 residues in the CDR3. Trimming removed 3 bases from V and 0 bases from J; junction bases left unmatched: 7. Using reference TRBV30 and TRBJ2-7 for the parts outside the CDR3, the full variable domain is SQTIHQWPATLVQPVGSPLSLECTVEGTSNPNLYWYRQAAGRGLQLLFYSVGIGQISSEVPQNLSASRPQDRQFILSSKKLLLSDSGFYLCAWRRTGWSSYEQYFGPGTRLTVT.

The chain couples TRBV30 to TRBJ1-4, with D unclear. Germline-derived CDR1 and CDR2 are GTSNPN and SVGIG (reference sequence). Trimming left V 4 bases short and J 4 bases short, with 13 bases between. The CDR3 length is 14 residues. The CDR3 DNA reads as TGTGCCTGGACGTTGTCCGGATATAATGAAAAACTGTTTTTT. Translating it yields CAWTLSGYNEKLFF.

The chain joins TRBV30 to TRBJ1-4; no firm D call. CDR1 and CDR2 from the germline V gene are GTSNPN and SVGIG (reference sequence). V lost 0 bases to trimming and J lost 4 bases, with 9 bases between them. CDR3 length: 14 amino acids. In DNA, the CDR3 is TGTGCCTGGAGTGTACGCAGCGATAATGAAAAACTGTTTTTT. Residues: CAWSVRSDNEKLFF.

The CDR3 region is CASSLRGPETQYF. The DNA of the CDR3 is TGTGCCAGCAGTTTAAGGGGCCCAGAGACCCAGTACTTC. The chain joins TRBV28 to TRBJ2-5, with D maybe TRBD1 (5 bases). The ends were cut back, 2 bases at V and 4 bases at J, with 8 bases in the middle. The CDR3 length is 13 residues. The germline V gene has CDR1 MDHEN and CDR2 SYDVKM.

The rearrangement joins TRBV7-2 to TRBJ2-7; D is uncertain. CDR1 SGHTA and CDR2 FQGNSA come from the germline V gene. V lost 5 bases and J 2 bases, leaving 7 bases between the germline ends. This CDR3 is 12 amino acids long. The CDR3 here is CASSPHTYEQYF. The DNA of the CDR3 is TGTGCCAGCAGCCCCCATACCTACGAGCAGTACTTC.

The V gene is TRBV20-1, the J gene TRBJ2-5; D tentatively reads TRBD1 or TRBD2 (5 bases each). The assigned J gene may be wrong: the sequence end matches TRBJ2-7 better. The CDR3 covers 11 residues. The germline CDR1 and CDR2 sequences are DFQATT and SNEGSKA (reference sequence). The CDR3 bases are TGCAGTGCTAGATGGGGGTACGAGCAGTACTTC. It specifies CSARWGYEQYF.

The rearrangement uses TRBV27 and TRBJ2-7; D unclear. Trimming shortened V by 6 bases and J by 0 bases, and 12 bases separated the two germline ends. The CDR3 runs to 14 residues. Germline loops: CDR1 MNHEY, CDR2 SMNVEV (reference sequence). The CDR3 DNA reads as TGTGCCAGCAGCACCAACAGAAACTCCTACGAGCAGTACTTC. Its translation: CASSTNRNSYEQYF.

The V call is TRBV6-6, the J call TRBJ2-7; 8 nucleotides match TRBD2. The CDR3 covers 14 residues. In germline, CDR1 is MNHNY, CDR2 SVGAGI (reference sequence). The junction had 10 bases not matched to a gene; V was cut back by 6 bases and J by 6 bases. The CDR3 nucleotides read TGTGCCAGCAGCCTAGCGGACGGGAGGGGCGAGCAGTACTTC. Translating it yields CASSLADGRGEQYF.

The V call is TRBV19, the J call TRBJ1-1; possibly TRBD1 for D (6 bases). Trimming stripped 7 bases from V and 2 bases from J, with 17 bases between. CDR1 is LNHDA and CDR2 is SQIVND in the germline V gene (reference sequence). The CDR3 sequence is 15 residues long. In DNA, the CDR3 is TGTGCCAGTACCACCCGGGGGGGCTTAAACACTGAAGCTTTCTTT. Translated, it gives CASTTRGGLNTEAFF.

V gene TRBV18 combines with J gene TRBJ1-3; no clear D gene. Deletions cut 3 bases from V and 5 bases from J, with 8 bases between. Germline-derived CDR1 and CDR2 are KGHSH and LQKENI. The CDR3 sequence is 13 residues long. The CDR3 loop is CASSPSVRNTIYF. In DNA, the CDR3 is TGTGCCAGCTCACCGTCGGTTAGAAACACCATATATTTT. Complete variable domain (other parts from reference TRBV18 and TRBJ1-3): NAGVMQNPRHLVRRRGQEARLRCSPMKGHSHVYWYRQLPEEGLKFMVYLQKENIIDESGMPKERFSAEFPKEGPSILRIQQVVRGDSAAYFCASSPSVRNTIYFGEGSWLTVV.

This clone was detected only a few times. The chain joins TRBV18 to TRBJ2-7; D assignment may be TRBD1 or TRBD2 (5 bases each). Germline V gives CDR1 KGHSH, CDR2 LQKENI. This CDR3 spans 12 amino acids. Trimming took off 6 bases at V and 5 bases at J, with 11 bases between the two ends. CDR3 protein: CASSFQGHEQYF. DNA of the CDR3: TGTGCCAGCTCGTTCCAGGGACACGAGCAGTACTTC.

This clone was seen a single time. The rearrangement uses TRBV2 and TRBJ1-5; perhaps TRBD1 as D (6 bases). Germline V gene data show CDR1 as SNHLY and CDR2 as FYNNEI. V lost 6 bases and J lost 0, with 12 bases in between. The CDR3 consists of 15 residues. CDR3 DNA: TGTGCCAGCAGGTCGACAGGTTATAGCAATCAGCCCCAGCATTTT. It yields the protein CASRSTGYSNQPQHF.

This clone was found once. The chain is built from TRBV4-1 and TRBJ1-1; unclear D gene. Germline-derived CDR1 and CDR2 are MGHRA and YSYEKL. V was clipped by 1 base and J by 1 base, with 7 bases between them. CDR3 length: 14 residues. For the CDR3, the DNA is TGCGCCAGCAGCCAAGGGTTCGGGAACACTGAAGCTTTCTTT. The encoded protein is CASSQGFGNTEAFF.

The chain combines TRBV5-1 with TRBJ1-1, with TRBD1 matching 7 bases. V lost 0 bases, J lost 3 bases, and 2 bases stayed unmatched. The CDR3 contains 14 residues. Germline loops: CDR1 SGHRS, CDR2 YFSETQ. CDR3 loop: CASSLARGDTEAFF. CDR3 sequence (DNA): TGCGCCAGCAGCTTGGCCAGGGGGGACACTGAAGCTTTCTTT.

The CDR3 loop is CASSSRTSGTYEQYF. In DNA form, the CDR3 reads TGTGCCAGCAGCTCTAGGACTAGCGGAACCTACGAGCAGTACTTC. The chain recombines TRBV5-4 with TRBJ2-7, with 10 bases matching TRBD2. Germline lookup yields CDR1 SGHNT and CDR2 YYREEE (reference sequence). This CDR3 is built from 15 residues. With 3 bases clipped from V and 2 bases from J, the junction kept 5 bases outside the gene matches.

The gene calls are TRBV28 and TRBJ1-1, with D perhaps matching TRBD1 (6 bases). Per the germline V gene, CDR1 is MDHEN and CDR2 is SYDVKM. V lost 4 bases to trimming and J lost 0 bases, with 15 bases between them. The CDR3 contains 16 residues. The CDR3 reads CASSSRPWDMNTEAFF. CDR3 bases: TGTGCCAGCAGTTCACGCCCCTGGGACATGAACACTGAAGCTTTCTTT.

The CDR3 loop reads CASSFLADEGGGYTF. The CDR3, as DNA: TGTGCCAGCAGTTTCCTGGCCGACGAGGGGGGTGGCTACACCTTC. This rearrangement joins TRBV28 to TRBJ1-2; maybe TRBD1 (6 bases). Germline-derived CDR1 and CDR2 are MDHEN and SYDVKM. Trimming took 3 bases from V and 7 from J, leaving 18 bases between them. The CDR3 runs 15 residues.

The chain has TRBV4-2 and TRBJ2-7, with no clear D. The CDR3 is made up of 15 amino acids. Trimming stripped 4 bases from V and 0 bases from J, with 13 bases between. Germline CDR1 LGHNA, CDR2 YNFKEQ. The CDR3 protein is CASSPNPPGSYEQYF. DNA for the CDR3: TGTGCCAGCAGCCCGAACCCTCCTGGCTCCTACGAGCAGTACTTC.

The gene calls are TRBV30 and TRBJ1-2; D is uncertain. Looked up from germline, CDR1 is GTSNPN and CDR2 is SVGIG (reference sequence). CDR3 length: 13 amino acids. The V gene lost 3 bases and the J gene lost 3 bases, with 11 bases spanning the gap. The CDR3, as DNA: TGTGCCTGGAGAACCACGGTGGACTATGGCTACACCTTC. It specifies CAWRTTVDYGYTF. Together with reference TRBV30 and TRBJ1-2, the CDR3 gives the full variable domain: SQTIHQWPATLVQPVGSPLSLECTVEGTSNPNLYWYRQAAGRGLQLLFYSVGIGQISSEVPQNLSASRPQDRQFILSSKKLLLSDSGFYLCAWRTTVDYGYTFGSGTRLTVV.

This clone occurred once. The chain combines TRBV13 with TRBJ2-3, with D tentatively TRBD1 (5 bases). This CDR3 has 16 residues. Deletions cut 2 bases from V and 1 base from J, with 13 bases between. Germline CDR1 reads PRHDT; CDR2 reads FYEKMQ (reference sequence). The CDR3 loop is CASSLSETGRTDTQYF. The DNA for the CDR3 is TGTGCCAGCAGCTTAAGTGAAACAGGCCGCACAGATACGCAGTATTTT.

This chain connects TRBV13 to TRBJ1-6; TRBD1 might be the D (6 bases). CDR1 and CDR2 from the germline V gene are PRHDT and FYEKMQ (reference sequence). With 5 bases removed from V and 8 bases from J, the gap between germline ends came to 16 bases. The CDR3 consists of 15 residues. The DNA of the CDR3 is TGTGCCAGCAGCCCCATGGGGGGGGCTCATTCACCCCTCCACTTT. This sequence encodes CASSPMGGAHSPLHF.

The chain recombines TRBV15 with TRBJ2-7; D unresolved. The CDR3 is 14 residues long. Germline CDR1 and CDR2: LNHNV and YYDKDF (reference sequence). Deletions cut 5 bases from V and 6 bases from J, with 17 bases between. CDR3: CATSLETSASEQYF. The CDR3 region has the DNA TGTGCCACCAGCCTAGAGACAAGTGCGAGCGAGCAGTACTTC. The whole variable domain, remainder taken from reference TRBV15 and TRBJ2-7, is DAMVIQNPRYQVTQFGKPVTLSCSQTLNHNVMYWYQQKSSQAPKLLFHYYDKDFNNEADTPDNFQSRRPNTSFCFLDIRSPGLGDTAMYLCATSLETSASEQYFGPGTRLTVT.

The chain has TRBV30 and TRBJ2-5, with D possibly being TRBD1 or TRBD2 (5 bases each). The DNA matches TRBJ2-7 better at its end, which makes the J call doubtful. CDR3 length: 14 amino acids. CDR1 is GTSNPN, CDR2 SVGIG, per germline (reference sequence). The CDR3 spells CAWSAPWGSYEQYF. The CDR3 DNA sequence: TGTGCCTGGAGTGCGCCCTGGGGGTCCTACGAGCAGTACTTC.

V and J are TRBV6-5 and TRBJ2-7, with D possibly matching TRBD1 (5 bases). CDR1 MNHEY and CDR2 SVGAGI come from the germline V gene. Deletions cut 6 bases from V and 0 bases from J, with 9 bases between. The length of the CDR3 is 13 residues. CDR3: CASRQEHSYEQYF. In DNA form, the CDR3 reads TGTGCCAGCAGACAGGAGCACTCCTACGAGCAGTACTTC.

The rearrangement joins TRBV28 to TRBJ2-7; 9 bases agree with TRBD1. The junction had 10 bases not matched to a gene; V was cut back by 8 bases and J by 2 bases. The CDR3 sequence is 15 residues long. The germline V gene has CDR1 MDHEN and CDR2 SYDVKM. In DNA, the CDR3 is TGTGCCAGCGCTACAGGGGGCGAAGGAGCCTACGAGCAGTACTTC. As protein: CASATGGEGAYEQYF.